Listed here is a single T cell receptor beta chain. The entry originates in a study of blood T cell repertoires in COVID-19. The CDR3 has 16 residues. Trimming cost V 4 bases and J 6 bases; bases outside gene matches: 12. Germline V gene data show CDR1 as LGHNA and CDR2 as YNFKEQ. The protocol was immunoSEQ multiplex PCR, while the TCRdb copy is restricted to in-frame clones and leaves out a portion. Of 150,000 to 200,000 clones in the sample, approximately 90% were seen once. The chain employs TRBV4-2 and TRBJ2-3; 8 bases line up with TRBD1. Specimen: peripheral blood. This sequence was found in a man between 18 and 35 years old with acute or convalescent COVID-19. The CDR3 DNA is TGTGCCAGCAGCCGCGCAAGTCAGGGGGCGGCGGATACGCAGTATTTT. Residues: CASSRASQGAADTQYF.